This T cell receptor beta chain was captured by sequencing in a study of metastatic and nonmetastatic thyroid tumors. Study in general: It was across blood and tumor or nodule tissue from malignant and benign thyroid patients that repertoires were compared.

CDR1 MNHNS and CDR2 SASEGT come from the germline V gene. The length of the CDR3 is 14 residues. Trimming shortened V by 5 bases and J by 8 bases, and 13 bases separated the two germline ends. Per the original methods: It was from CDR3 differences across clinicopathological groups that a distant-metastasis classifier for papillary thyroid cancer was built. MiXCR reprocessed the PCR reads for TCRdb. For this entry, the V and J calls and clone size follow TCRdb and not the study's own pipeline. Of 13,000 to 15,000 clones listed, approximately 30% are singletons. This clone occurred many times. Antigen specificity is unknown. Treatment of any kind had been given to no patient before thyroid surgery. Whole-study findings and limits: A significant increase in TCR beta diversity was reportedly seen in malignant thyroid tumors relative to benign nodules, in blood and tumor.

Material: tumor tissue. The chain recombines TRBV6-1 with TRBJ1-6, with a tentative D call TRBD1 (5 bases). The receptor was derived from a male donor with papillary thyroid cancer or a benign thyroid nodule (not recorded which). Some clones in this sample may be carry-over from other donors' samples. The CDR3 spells CASSSRGRDSPLHF. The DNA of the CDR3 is TGTGCCAGCAGTTCCCGGGGCCGGGATTCACCCCTCCACTTT.